This T cell receptor (beta chain) was identified in a study of vaccination effects on CD4 cells after COVID-19. The wider study: Sample donation by two convalescent patients took place 16 days and one week before vaccination.

ViraFEST used viral peptide pools to expand antigen-specific CD4+ T cells before sequencing. Following culture for around 10 days, CD4+ T cells were isolated. From March to December 2020, the person had a SARS-CoV-2 infection that was confirmed by PCR. Half the medium was swapped for IL-2 medium on days 3 and 7. The V gene's germline CDR1 is SNHLY and CDR2 FYNNEI. V dropped 6 bases and J dropped 13 bases, with 19 bases sitting between them. The CDR3 has 12 residues. Method: immunoSEQ multiplex PCR; TCRdb's copy keeps in-frame clones and lacks some. The table lists roughly 25,000 clones, around 78% of them singletons, with around 16% in the top ten. General observations from the study: Spike-reactive clones detected post-vaccine in convalescents consisted mainly of new vaccine-induced clones. Both infection-induced and vaccine-induced clones contracted markedly at late post-vaccination timepoints.

In this sample, this clone turned up a few times. Its target is unknown. The gene calls are TRBV2 and TRBJ2-7; D may be TRBD1 (5 bases). The material was CD4+ T cells from PBMCs cultured with HCoV-NL63 spike peptides, obtained before COVID-19 vaccination. This receptor was identified in a human donor who had a prior SARS-CoV-2 infection. CDR3 coding DNA: TGTGCCAGCAGCGTGCAGGGAATGGGAAGATACTTC. Encoded protein: CASSVQGMGRYF.